Following are 22 T cell receptor beta chains from one sample sequenced in a study of regulatory T cells in long-lasting Graves disease. The sample's time point: persistent/refractory GD, antithyroid drugs over 5 years with positive TRAb. There was RNA extracted from PBMCs, and the TCR library was made from it. Relying on iRepertoire HTBI primers and Arm-PCR of CDR3 regions, the team built TCR beta libraries. MiXCR, run by TCRdb on the multiplex PCR reads, gives a single entry per CDR3 protein. The sample records fewer than 450,000 distinct CDR3 sequences, about a quarter being singletons. Sequences were derived from peripheral blood mononuclear cells (PBMCs), sampled when the disease was refractory, from a patient treated with antithyroid drugs. All receptors come from a female donor with Graves disease.

This clonotype came up a few times. This chain joins TRBV18 and TRBJ1-2, with D maybe TRBD1 (5 bases). V shed 2 bases and J shed 3 bases, with 19 bases lying between them. The CDR3 loop spans 17 amino acids. CDR1 is KGHSH and CDR2 is LQKENI in the germline V gene. This CDR3 reads CASSPSDFPDTDYGYTF. In nucleotides, the CDR3 is TGTGCCAGCTCACCAAGTGATTTCCCGGACACCGACTATGGCTACACCTTC.

The genes are TRBV29-1 and TRBJ2-6; 11 nucleotides align to TRBD1. Germline V CDR1 and CDR2: SQVTM, ANQGSEA. Germline trimming cut 4 bases from V and 12 bases from J; bases unmatched to any gene: 8. The CDR3 is 14 residues long. The CDR3 bases are TGCAGCGTTGTACCGGACAGGGGGCTCATCGTCCTGACTTTC. It is translated as CSVVPDRGLIVLTF.

The chain employs TRBV12-3 or TRBV12-4 and TRBJ2-5; perhaps TRBD2 as D (5 bases). This CDR3 is 13 amino acids long. Between the trimmed V and J ends, which lost 6 bases and 5 bases, there was a span of 13 bases. The chain's CDR3 is CASRDPGGETQYF. In nucleotides, the CDR3 is TGTGCCAGCAGGGACCCAGGAGGCGAGACCCAGTACTTC.

The chain combines TRBV15 with TRBJ2-1, with 8 positions matching TRBD2. The CDR3 spans 19 residues. Germline V gene lookup returns CDR1 LNHNV and CDR2 YYDKDF (reference sequence). V lost 3 bases, J lost 4 bases, and 17 bases stayed unmatched. CDR3 residues: CATSRGITKSGSRYNEQFF. The CDR3 region has the DNA TGTGCCACCAGCAGGGGGATTACCAAAAGCGGGAGCCGGTACAATGAGCAGTTCTTC.

This clonotype showed up just a few times. The chain employs TRBV18 and TRBJ1-4; 12 bases fit TRBD1. The ends lost 5 bases at V and 7 bases at J; junction bases unmatched: 5. This CDR3 region has 15 residues. Germline V gene lookup returns CDR1 KGHSH and CDR2 LQKENI. The CDR3 sequence: CASSTGTGGSEKLFF. For the CDR3, the DNA is TGTGCCAGCTCAACCGGGACAGGGGGCTCTGAAAAACTGTTTTTT.

This CDR3 reads CASSSDRGRRAAFF. The CDR3 region has the DNA TGTGCCAGCAGTTCTGACAGGGGTCGAAGGGCTGCTTTCTTT. This sequence joins TRBV28 and TRBJ1-1, with 8 positions matching TRBD1. CDR1 is MDHEN, CDR2 SYDVKM, per germline. The CDR3 has 14 residues. V dropped 4 bases and J dropped 11; count of bases not matched to a gene: 12.

Remarks on this clonotype: With a much larger clone just one base away, this may be a read error. This chain links TRBV6-1 with TRBJ2-7; the D gene could be TRBD1 or TRBD2 (6 bases each). The CDR3 is made up of 16 amino acids. Germline CDR1 reads MNHNS; CDR2 reads SASEGT. Trimming left V 6 bases short and J 7 bases short, with 25 bases between. DNA for the CDR3: TGTGCCAGCAGCGGGGGCGCCCTCGGGGCTAACAATGAGCAGTACTTC. Translated: CASSGGALGANNEQYF.

In its sample, this clonotype was seen a few times. This chain connects TRBV7-2 to TRBJ1-5, with D tentatively TRBD1 (6 bases). The CDR3 is 14 residues long. Trimming cost V 6 bases and J 4 bases, with 13 bases left between them. CDR1 is SGHTA, CDR2 FQGNSA, per germline. This CDR3 is CASSTRGGNQPQHF. In DNA form, the CDR3 reads TGTGCCAGCAGTACACGAGGGGGGAATCAGCCCCAGCATTTT.

V is TRBV27 and J is TRBJ2-5, with D possibly TRBD1 on 6 matching bases. Germline V lookup: CDR1 MNHEY, CDR2 SMNVEV (reference sequence). The CDR3 length is 13 residues. V was pared by 3 bases and J by 4 bases, with 9 bases between. The CDR3 is CASSFTGPETQYF. In DNA form, the CDR3 reads TGTGCCAGCAGTTTTACAGGGCCAGAGACCCAGTACTTC.

V and J are TRBV5-1 and TRBJ2-7; 7 bases are a match to TRBD2. The CDR3 consists of 16 residues. After removal of 0 bases from V and 2 bases from J, the junction contained 8 bases not matched to a gene. Germline V gene data show CDR1 as SGHRS and CDR2 as YFSETQ. DNA of the CDR3: TGCGCCAGCAGCTTGGCAGCGGGAAGTTTCCCCTACGAGCAGTACTTC. This codes for CASSLAAGSFPYEQYF.

This clonotype was seen just once. A much larger clone lies one base from this, so it may be a read error. The chain links TRBV29-1 to TRBJ2-7, with D perhaps matching TRBD1 or TRBD2 (6 bases each). Trimming left V 3 bases short and J 8 bases short, with 11 bases between. Germline-derived CDR1 and CDR2 are SQVTM and ANQGSEA. There are 11 residues in the CDR3. CDR3: CSVDIGGKQYF. The CDR3 DNA is TGCAGCGTTGATATCGGGGGCAAGCAGTACTTC.

This chain joins TRBV20-1 and TRBJ1-6; tentative D call: TRBD1 (5 bases). The germline V gene encodes CDR1 DFQATT and CDR2 SNEGSKA (reference sequence). The CDR3 has 15 residues. The V end lost 4 bases, the J end lost 6 bases, and 16 bases lay between the germline ends. The CDR3 loop is CSAKQAGLSNSPLHF. The CDR3 DNA is TGCAGTGCTAAACAAGCAGGGCTCTCTAATTCACCCCTCCACTTT.

This clonotype was recorded many times. The chain employs TRBV12-3 or TRBV12-4 and TRBJ2-7; 8 nucleotides align to TRBD1. Losses at the gene ends were 5 bases for V and 0 bases for J; bases not matched to a gene: 12. This CDR3 spans 17 amino acids. The CDR3 DNA is TGTGCCAGCAGTCCCCAGCCCAAGACAGGGGCCTCCTACGAGCAGTACTTC. It translates to CASSPQPKTGASYEQYF.

This clonotype showed up just a few times. The chain has TRBV20-1 and TRBJ2-5; 14 bases line up with TRBD2. The ends lost 3 bases at V and 5 bases at J; junction bases unmatched: 14. The V gene's germline CDR1 is DFQATT and CDR2 SNEGSKA (reference sequence). This CDR3 is 18 amino acids long. This CDR3 is CSARGPPGLAGEWETQYF. DNA of the CDR3: TGCAGTGCTAGGGGTCCACCGGGACTAGCGGGAGAATGGGAGACCCAGTACTTC.

The V and J genes are TRBV7-9 and TRBJ1-2; D might be TRBD1 (6 bases). Germline V gene lookup returns CDR1 SEHNR and CDR2 FQNEAQ (reference sequence). This CDR3 has 13 amino acids. The V gene lost 1 base and the J gene lost 8 bases, with 11 bases spanning the gap. CDR3 amino acids: CASSLDRDGGYTF. DNA for the CDR3: TGTGCCAGCAGCTTAGACAGGGACGGCGGCTACACCTTC.

A remark on this clonotype: An end of the junction differs from the germline gene, which may be a read error. V usage is TRBV6-5 and J usage is TRBJ1-2; no clear D gene. From germline, CDR1 is MNHEY and CDR2 SVGAGI. The CDR3 loop spans 13 amino acids. The CDR3: CASSYGPGYGCTF. Here the CDR3 DNA reads TGTGCCAGCAGTTACGGGCCCGGATATGGCTGCACCTTC.

The chain carries TRBV7-2 and TRBJ2-3; no clear D gene. With 3 bases removed from V and 5 bases from J, the gap between germline ends came to 6 bases. Looked up from germline, CDR1 is SGHTA and CDR2 is FQGNSA. This CDR3 has 12 amino acids. CDR3 protein: CASSFRVDTQYF. Written as DNA, the CDR3 is TGTGCCAGCAGCTTTCGAGTAGATACGCAGTATTTT. The variable domain in full, completed from reference TRBV7-2 and TRBJ2-3, reads GAGVSQSPSNKVTEKGKDVELRCDPISGHTALYWYRQSLGQGLEFLIYFQGNSAPDKSGLPSDRFSAERTGGSVSTLTIQRTQQEDSAVYLCASSFRVDTQYFGPGTRLTVL.

This clonotype has just a few counts. V usage is TRBV7-2 and J usage is TRBJ2-7; maybe TRBD2 (5 bases). Germline V gives CDR1 SGHTA, CDR2 FQGNSA. The V end lost 2 bases, the J end lost 2 bases, and 10 bases lay between the germline ends. The length of the CDR3 is 14 residues. The CDR3 loop is CASSLPRRPYEQYF. The CDR3 DNA sequence: TGTGCCAGCAGCTTACCCCGGAGGCCCTACGAGCAGTACTTC.

The genes are TRBV20-1 and TRBJ1-1; possibly TRBD1 for D (5 bases). Germline V gene data show CDR1 as DFQATT and CDR2 as SNEGSKA (reference sequence). Between the trimmed V and J ends, which lost 4 bases and 1 base, there was a span of 16 bases. The CDR3 is made up of 15 amino acids. The chain's CDR3 is CSAIDAGKANTEAFF. CDR3 nucleotide sequence: TGCAGTGCTATCGATGCAGGGAAGGCGAACACTGAAGCTTTCTTT.

The chain is built from TRBV6-9 and TRBJ2-5; tentatively, D is TRBD1 (5 bases). The CDR3 runs 17 residues. The V end was cut by 3 bases, the J end by 1 base, with 18 bases between. The germline gives CDR1 MNHGY, CDR2 SVAAGI. The CDR3 is CASSYSLTQGSQETQYF. In DNA, the CDR3 is TGTGCCAGCAGTTACTCTTTGACCCAGGGTTCCCAAGAGACCCAGTACTTC.

This clonotype was seen ten or more times. The chain links TRBV15 to TRBJ2-7, with 9 bases aligning to TRBD2. The trim removed 0 bases at V and 1 base at J, leaving 10 bases unmatched. CDR1 is LNHNV and CDR2 is YYDKDF in the germline V gene (reference sequence). CDR3 length: 18 amino acids. The CDR3 is CATSRDPLFSGSSYEQYF. The CDR3 bases are TGTGCCACCAGCAGAGATCCCCTATTTAGCGGGAGTTCCTACGAGCAGTACTTC.

With regard to this clonotype: A much larger clone lies a single base off, so this may be a read error. The V gene is TRBV28, the J gene TRBJ1-2; D perhaps matches TRBD1 (6 bases). The CDR3 has 14 residues. Germline CDR1 MDHEN, CDR2 SYDVKM. V shed 6 bases and J shed 6 bases, with 17 bases lying between them. This CDR3 reads CASRLLKEGDGYTF. The CDR3 DNA reads as TGTGCCAGCAGGCTACTCAAAGAGGGGGATGGCTACACCTTC.